This is a list of T cell receptor beta chains from one sample in a study of spatial heterogeneity in lung cancer. TCRdb reprocessed the 5' RACE reads via MiXCR and lists one record per CDR3 protein. The sample lists 35,000 to 55,000 distinct CDR3 sequences, roughly 20% occurring once. This sample comprised PBMCs, obtained at follow-up. The receptors here all came from a female donor with early-stage non-small cell lung cancer. The CDR3 runs from the conserved cysteine through the conserved F or W. The D gene is left open where the match is weak. Where a row states a size, it is once, few, many or the class of an expanded clone; other rows omit it.

J gene | clone size | D gene | V gene | CDR3 DNA | CDR3 protein
TRBJ2-1 | few | - | TRBV5-6 | TGTGCCAGCAGCTTGGGGAGTTCCTCCTACAATGAGCAGTTCTTC | CASSLGSSSYNEQFF
TRBJ2-1 | - | TRBD2 | TRBV10-1 | TGCGCCAGCAGTGAGCAAGCGGGAGTAGGGAATGAGCAGTTCTTC | CASSEQAGVGNEQFF
TRBJ2-1 | many | - | TRBV7-9 | TGTGCCAGCAGCTTAGTCATAGCGGTCTACAATGAGCAGTTCTTC | CASSLVIAVYNEQFF
TRBJ1-5 | - | - | TRBV7-9 | TGTGCCAGCAGCTTAGGGTTCGGAAGCAATCAGCCCCAGCATTTT | CASSLGFGSNQPQHF
TRBJ2-5 | - | - | TRBV24-1 | TGTGCCACCAGTGATCCGAGACAGGACGGAGAGACCCAGTACTTC | CATSDPRQDGETQYF
TRBJ1-5 | many | - | TRBV10-3 | TGTGCCATCAGCCAAGGACTGAATCAGCCCCAGCATTTT | CAISQGLNQPQHF
TRBJ2-3 | - | TRBD2 | TRBV3-1 | TGTGCCAGCAGCCAAGGCTCACTAGCGGTCCGCACAGATACGCAGTATTTT | CASSQGSLAVRTDTQYF
TRBJ2-7 | few | TRBD1 | TRBV5-1 | TGCGCCAGCAGCTTGACGCCCGGGACAGGGGTTGGGGAGCAGTACTTC | CASSLTPGTGVGEQYF
TRBJ2-1 | many | - | TRBV21-1 | TGTGCCAGCAGCAATTTCTACCATAGGGGCGGCGGGAGCTCCTACAATGAGCAGTTCTTC | CASSNFYHRGGGSSYNEQFF
TRBJ2-5 | - | TRBD1 | TRBV10-3 | TGTGCCATCAGGGCTAAGACAGGGGAAGAGACCCAGTACTTC | CAIRAKTGEETQYF
TRBJ2-3 | - | TRBD2 | TRBV2 | TGTGCCAGCAGGGGACTAGCGGATCCAGATACGCAGTATTTT | CASRGLADPDTQYF
TRBJ2-3 | - | - | TRBV11-2 | TGTGCCAGCAGCTTATCCCTTGATACGCAGTATTTT | CASSLSLDTQYF
TRBJ2-7 | many | - | TRBV3-1 | TGTGCCAGCAGCCCTTCGGGAGCCGAGCAGTACTTC | CASSPSGAEQYF
TRBJ2-5 | - | - | TRBV9 | TGTGCCAGCAGCGCCGGACCCCCACAAGAGACCCAGTACTTC | CASSAGPPQETQYF
TRBJ2-3 | - | - | TRBV30 | TGTGCCTGGAGCCGAGGCCTTCCCCCCGCAGATACGCAGTATTTT | CAWSRGLPPADTQYF
TRBJ1-2 | many | - | TRBV7-2 | TGTGCCAGCAGCTGGCAGGGATCCTCCATATCTTTTTATGGCTACACCTTC | CASSWQGSSISFYGYTF
TRBJ1-6 | many | TRBD1 | TRBV20-1 | TGCAGTGCTAGGACCACGATTGGACAGGGGGCATCACCCCTCCACTTT | CSARTTIGQGASPLHF
TRBJ1-6 | - | TRBD1 | TRBV20-1 | TGCAGTGCTATGACAGGGGGTCGTTCACCCCTCCACTTT | CSAMTGGRSPLHF
TRBJ2-3 | few | TRBD2 | TRBV20-1 | TGCAGTGCTCCGGCTAGCGGGGCCCGGGATACGCAGTATTTT | CSAPASGARDTQYF
TRBJ2-5 | - | - | TRBV6-2/TRBV6-3 | TGTGCCAGTCAGGGGAGCGAACCAGGAGAGACCCAGTACTTC | CASQGSEPGETQYF
TRBJ2-7 | few | - | TRBV11-2 | TGTGCCAGCAGCTTCGGTGTACTCGGGTACGAGCAGTACTTC | CASSFGVLGYEQYF
TRBJ1-6 | few | - | TRBV19 | TGTGCCAGTAGTGCCGGGCAGGGGTCTAATAATTCACCCCTCCACTTT | CASSAGQGSNNSPLHF
TRBJ2-5 | - | TRBD1 | TRBV5-5 | TGTGCCAGCGGACAGGCGATCCCCCAAGAGACCCAGTACTTC | CASGQAIPQETQYF
TRBJ1-4 | few | - | TRBV5-1 | TGCGCCAGCAGCTACGGGACAAGGCTTGAAAAACTGTTTTTT | CASSYGTRLEKLFF
TRBJ2-1 | - | - | TRBV9 | TGTGCCAGCAGCTTGGGGCCCCCTGGGGGGTGGAATGAGCAGTTCTTC | CASSLGPPGGWNEQFF
TRBJ1-1 | many | - | TRBV5-6 | TGTGCCAGCGGCCTCCTGTACAGTGACACTGAAGCTTTCTTT | CASGLLYSDTEAFF
TRBJ1-1 | - | TRBD1 | TRBV3-1 | TGTGCCAGCAGCCAAGATGGGACAGGGCGCACTGAAGCTTTCTTT | CASSQDGTGRTEAFF
TRBJ2-1 | many | TRBD2 | TRBV6-2/TRBV6-3 | TGTGCCAGCACACCCCTCGGGACTAGCGGGAGAAGCGAGCAGTTCTTC | CASTPLGTSGRSEQFF
TRBJ2-3 | - | - | TRBV20-1 | TGCAGTGCTATCCCAGGGGCCAGCACAGATACGCAGTATTTT | CSAIPGASTDTQYF
TRBJ1-2 | - | - | TRBV25-1 | TGTGCCAGCAGTGAGGTACGGGAAGTCTATGGCTACACCTTC | CASSEVREVYGYTF
TRBJ1-6 | many | - | TRBV5-1 | TGCGCCAGCAGCCCAGAAAATTCACCCCTCCACTTT | CASSPENSPLHF
TRBJ2-3 | - | - | TRBV12-3/TRBV12-4 | TGTGCCAGCAGTTTGGGGTACACGCAGTATTTT | CASSLGYTQYF
TRBJ1-2 | few | - | TRBV7-2 | TGTGCCAGCAGCTTGACGAAATATGGCTACACCTTC | CASSLTKYGYTF
TRBJ2-3 | few | - | TRBV12-3/TRBV12-4 | TGTGCCAGCAATCTCTGGAGAGGGACAGATACGCAGTATTTT | CASNLWRGTDTQYF
TRBJ2-1 | few | - | TRBV7-3 | TGTGCCAGCAGCGAGGGCATTAGCTCCTACAATGAGCAGTTCTTC | CASSEGISSYNEQFF
TRBJ1-2 | - | - | TRBV20-1 | TGCAGTGCTAGTGTGGCTCTAGGGGACTATGGCTACACCTTC | CSASVALGDYGYTF
TRBJ2-1 | - | TRBD2 | TRBV12-3/TRBV12-4 | TGTGCCAGCAGTTTAATGCGGGGGGGCAATGAGCAGTTCTTC | CASSLMRGGNEQFF
TRBJ2-2 | many | TRBD1 | TRBV18 | TGTGCCAGCTCACCACCGACAGGGGTTTACACCGGGGAGCTGTTTTTT | CASSPPTGVYTGELFF
TRBJ2-5 | many | TRBD2 | TRBV7-9 | TGTGCCAGCAGCTTGCTAGCGGGACAAGAGACCCAGTACTTC | CASSLLAGQETQYF
TRBJ1-4 | - | - | TRBV20-1 | TGCAGTGCTAGCCCCGAGAGGGAAAAACTGTTTTTT | CSASPEREKLFF
TRBJ2-1 | few | - | TRBV19 | TGTGCCAGTAGCCCTTATCCTCTAGGGAGGAATGAGCAGTTCTTC | CASSPYPLGRNEQFF
TRBJ1-1 | few | - | TRBV5-1 | TGCGCCAGCAGCCGGGACATCTGGAACACTGAAGCTTTCTTT | CASSRDIWNTEAFF
TRBJ2-1 | many | - | TRBV5-4 | TGTGCCAGCAGCTTGCCGGAATCCAGGCGGCAGGTATTC | CASSLPESRRQVF
TRBJ1-2 | few | - | TRBV7-2 | TGTGCCAGCAGCCTCGGGGCCTATGGCTACACCTTC | CASSLGAYGYTF
TRBJ2-3 | - | - | TRBV5-1 | TGCGCCAGCAGCCCCCGGGGCCCAGATACGCAGTATTTT | CASSPRGPDTQYF
TRBJ2-7 | many | TRBD2 | TRBV5-6 | TGTGCCAGCAGCATCCGGTTTGGTCCCTGGGAGGGAACCTACGAGCAGTACTTC | CASSIRFGPWEGTYEQYF
TRBJ2-7 | - | TRBD2 | TRBV9 | TGTGCCAGCAGCGTCTACGCGGGGGTAGTCTACGAGCAGTACTTC | CASSVYAGVVYEQYF
TRBJ2-3 | many | TRBD1 | TRBV29-1 | TGCAGCGTTGATCAGACAGGGGGGACAGATACGCAGTATTTT | CSVDQTGGTDTQYF
TRBJ2-2 | many | TRBD2 | TRBV20-1 | TGCAGTGCTAGAGATCTCCTAGCGGGGAACACCGGGGAGCTGTTTTTT | CSARDLLAGNTGELFF
TRBJ2-2 | - | TRBD1 | TRBV19 | TGTGCCAGCCAATCCGGGACAGGGACCGGGGAGCTGTTTTTT | CASQSGTGTGELFF
TRBJ2-7 | many | - | TRBV19 | TGTGCCAGTAGTAAGACGAGCCTCTCCTACGAGCAGTACTTC | CASSKTSLSYEQYF
TRBJ2-3 | many | - | TRBV5-1 | TGCGCCAGCGGGAGACAGGGCACAGATACGCAGTATTTT | CASGRQGTDTQYF
TRBJ1-5 | many | - | TRBV5-5 | TGTGCCAGCAGCTTGGACAGAAGCTCTGATCTGCCCCAGCATTTT | CASSLDRSSDLPQHF